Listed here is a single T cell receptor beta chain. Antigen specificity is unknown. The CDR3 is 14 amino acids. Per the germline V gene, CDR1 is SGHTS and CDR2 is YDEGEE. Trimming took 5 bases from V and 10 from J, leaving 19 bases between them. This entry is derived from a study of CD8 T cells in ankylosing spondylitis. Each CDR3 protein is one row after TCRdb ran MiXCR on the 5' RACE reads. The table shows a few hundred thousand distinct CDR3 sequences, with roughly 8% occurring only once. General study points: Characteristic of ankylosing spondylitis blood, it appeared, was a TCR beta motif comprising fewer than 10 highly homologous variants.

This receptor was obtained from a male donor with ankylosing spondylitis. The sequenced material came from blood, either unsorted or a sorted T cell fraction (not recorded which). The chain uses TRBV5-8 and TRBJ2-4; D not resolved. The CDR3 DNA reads TGTGCCAGCAGGCATCGATCGGGCATCCTGATTCAGTACTTC. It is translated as CASRHRSGILIQYF.